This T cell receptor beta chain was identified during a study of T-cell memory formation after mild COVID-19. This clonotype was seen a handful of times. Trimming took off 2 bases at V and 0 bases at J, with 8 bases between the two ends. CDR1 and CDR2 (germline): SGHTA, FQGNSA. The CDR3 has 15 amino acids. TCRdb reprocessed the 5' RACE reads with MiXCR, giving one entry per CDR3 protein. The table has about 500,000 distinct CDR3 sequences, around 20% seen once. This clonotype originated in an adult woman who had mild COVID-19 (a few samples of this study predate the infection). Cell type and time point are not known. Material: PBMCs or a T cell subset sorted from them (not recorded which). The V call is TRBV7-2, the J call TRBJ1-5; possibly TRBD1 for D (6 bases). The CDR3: CASSLKGGSNQPQHF. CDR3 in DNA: TGTGCCAGCAGCTTAAAAGGGGGTAGCAATCAGCCCCAGCATTTT.